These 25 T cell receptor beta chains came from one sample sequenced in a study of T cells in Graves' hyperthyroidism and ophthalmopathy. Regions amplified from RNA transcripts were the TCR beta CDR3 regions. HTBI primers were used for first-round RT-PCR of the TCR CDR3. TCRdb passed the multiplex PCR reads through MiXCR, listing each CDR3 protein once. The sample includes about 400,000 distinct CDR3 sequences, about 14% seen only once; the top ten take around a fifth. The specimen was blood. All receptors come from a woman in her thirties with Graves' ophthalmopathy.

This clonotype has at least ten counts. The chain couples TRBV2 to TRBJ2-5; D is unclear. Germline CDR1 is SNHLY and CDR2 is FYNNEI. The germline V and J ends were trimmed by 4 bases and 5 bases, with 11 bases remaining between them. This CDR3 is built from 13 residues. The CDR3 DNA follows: TGTGCCAGCAGTGTGCTTCGCGATGAGACCCAGTACTTC. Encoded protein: CASSVLRDETQYF. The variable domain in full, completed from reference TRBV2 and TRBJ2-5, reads EPEVTQTPSHQVTQMGQEVILRCVPISNHLYFYWYRQILGQKVEFLVSFYNNEISEKSEIFDDQFSVERPDGSNFTLKIRSTKLEDSAMYFCASSVLRDETQYFGPGTRLLVL.

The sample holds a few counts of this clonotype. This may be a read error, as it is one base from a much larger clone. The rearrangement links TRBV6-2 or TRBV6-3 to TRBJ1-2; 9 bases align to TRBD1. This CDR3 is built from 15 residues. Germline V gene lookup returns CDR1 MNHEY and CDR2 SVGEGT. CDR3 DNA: TGTGCCAGCAGTGACCTACAGGGGGCTAAGTATGGCTACACCTTC. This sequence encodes CASSDLQGAKYGYTF.

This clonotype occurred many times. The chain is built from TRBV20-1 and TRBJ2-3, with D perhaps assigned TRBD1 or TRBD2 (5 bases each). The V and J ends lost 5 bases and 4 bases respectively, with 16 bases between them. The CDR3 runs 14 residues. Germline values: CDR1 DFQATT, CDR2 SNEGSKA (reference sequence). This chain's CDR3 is CSAAGLWGADTQYF. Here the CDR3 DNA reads TGCAGTGCTGCCGGACTTTGGGGCGCAGATACGCAGTATTTT.

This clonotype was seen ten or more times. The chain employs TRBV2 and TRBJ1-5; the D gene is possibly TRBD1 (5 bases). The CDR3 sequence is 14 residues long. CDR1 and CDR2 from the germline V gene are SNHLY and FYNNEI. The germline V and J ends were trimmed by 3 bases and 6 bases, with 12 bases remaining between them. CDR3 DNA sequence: TGTGCCAGCAGTGAGGTGGGGGGGGGTCAGCCCCAGCATTTT. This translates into CASSEVGGGQPQHF.

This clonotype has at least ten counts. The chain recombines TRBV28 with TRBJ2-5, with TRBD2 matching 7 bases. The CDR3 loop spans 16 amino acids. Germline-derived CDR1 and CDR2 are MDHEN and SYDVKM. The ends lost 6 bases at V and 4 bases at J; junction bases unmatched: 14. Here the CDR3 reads CASRDYFSGWGETQYF. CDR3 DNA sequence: TGTGCCAGCAGGGACTACTTTAGCGGGTGGGGAGAGACCCAGTACTTC.

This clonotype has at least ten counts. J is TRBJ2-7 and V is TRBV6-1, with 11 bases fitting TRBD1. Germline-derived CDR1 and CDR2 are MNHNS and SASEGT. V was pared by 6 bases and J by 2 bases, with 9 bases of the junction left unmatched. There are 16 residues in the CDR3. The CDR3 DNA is TGTGCCAGCAGCGCCCAGGGGACAGGGGGAACCTACGAGCAGTACTTC. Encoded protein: CASSAQGTGGTYEQYF.

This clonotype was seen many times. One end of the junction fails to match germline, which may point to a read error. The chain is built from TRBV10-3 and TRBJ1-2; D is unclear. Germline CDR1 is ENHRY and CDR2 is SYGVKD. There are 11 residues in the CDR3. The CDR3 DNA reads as TGTGCCATCAGTGAGGACTACGGCTACACCTTC. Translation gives CAISEDYGYTF.

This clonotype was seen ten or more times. CDR3 sequence: CSATSTGGLGGELFF. CDR3 DNA sequence: TGCAGTGCTACCTCCACGGGGGGCCTTGGAGGGGAGCTGTTTTTT. V usage is TRBV20-1 and J usage is TRBJ2-2; D is perhaps TRBD2 (7 bases). This CDR3 contains 15 residues. Germline-derived CDR1 and CDR2 are DFQATT and SNEGSKA (reference sequence). With 4 bases removed from V and 8 bases from J, the gap between germline ends came to 20 bases.

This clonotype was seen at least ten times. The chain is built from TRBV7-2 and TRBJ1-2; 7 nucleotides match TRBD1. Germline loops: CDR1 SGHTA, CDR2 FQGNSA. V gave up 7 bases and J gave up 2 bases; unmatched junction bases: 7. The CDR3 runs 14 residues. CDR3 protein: CASTKTGINYGYTF. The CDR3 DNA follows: TGTGCCAGCACGAAGACAGGGATCAACTATGGCTACACCTTC.

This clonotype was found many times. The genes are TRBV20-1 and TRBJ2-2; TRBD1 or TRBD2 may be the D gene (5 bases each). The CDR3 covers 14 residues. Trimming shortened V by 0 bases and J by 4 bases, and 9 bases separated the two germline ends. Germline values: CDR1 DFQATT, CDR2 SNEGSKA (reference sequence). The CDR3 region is CSARDPGGTGELFF. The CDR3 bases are TGCAGTGCTAGAGACCCTGGGGGCACCGGGGAGCTGTTTTTT.

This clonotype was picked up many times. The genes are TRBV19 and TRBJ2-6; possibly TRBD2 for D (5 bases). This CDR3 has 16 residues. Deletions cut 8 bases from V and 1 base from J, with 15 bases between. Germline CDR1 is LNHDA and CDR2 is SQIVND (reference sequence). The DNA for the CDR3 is TGTGCCAGTCGCACCCGACGGGAATCTGGGGCCAACGTCCTGACTTTC. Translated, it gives CASRTRRESGANVLTF.

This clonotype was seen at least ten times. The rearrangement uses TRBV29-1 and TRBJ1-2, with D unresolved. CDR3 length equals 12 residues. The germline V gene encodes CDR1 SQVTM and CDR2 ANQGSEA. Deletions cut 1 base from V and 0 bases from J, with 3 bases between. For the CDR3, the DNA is TGCAGCGTTGAAGGCTCTAACTATGGCTACACCTTC. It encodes CSVEGSNYGYTF.

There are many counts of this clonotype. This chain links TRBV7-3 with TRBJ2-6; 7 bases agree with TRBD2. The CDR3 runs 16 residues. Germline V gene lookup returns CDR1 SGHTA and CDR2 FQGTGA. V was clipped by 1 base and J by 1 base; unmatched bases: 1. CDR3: CASSLKAGSGANVLTF. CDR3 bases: TGTGCCAGCAGCTTAAAAGCGGGGTCTGGGGCCAACGTCCTGACTTTC.

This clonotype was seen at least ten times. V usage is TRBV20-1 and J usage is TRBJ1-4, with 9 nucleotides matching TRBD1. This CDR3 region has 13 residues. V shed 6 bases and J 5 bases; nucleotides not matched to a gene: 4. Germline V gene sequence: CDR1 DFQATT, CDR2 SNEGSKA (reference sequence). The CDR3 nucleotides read TGCAGTGCCCAGGGACAGGGAAATGAAAAACTGTTTTTT. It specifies CSAQGQGNEKLFF.

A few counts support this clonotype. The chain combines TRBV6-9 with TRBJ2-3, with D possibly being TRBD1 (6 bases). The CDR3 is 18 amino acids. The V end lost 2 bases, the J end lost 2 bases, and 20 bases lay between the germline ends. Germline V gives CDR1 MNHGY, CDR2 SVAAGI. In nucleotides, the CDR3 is TGTGCCAGCAGTTATAAGCCAGGGGCCACAATAAACACAGATACGCAGTATTTT. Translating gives CASSYKPGATINTDTQYF.

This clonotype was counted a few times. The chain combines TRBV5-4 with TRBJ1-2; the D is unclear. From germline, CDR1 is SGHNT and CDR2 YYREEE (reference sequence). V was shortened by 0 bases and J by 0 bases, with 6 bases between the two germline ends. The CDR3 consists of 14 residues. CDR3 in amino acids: CASSLGRSNYGYTF. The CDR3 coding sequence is TGTGCCAGCAGCTTGGGGCGATCTAACTATGGCTACACCTTC.

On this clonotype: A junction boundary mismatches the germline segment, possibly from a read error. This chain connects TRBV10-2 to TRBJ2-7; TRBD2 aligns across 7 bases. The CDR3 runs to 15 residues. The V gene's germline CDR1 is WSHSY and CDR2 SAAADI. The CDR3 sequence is CASSEGVGRDYGQYF. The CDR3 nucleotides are TGCGCCAGCAGTGAGGGGGTAGGGAGGGACTACGGGCAGTACTTC.

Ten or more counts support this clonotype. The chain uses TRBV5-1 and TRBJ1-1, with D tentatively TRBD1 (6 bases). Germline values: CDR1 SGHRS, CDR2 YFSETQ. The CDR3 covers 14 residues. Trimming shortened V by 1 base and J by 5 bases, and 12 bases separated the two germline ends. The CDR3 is CASSLLRGRTEAFF. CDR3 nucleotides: TGCGCCAGCAGCTTGCTCAGGGGACGAACTGAAGCTTTCTTT.

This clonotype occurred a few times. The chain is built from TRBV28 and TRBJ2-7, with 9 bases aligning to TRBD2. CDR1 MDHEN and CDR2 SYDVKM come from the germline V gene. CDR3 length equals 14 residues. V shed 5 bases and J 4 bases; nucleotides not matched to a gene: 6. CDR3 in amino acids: CASSSSGRVYEQYF. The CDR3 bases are TGTGCCAGCAGTAGTAGCGGGAGAGTTTACGAGCAGTACTTC. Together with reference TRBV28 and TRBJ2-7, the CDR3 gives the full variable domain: DVKVTQSSRYLVKRTGEKVFLECVQDMDHENMFWYRQDPGLGLRLIYFSYDVKMKEKGDIPEGYSVSREKKERFSLILESASTNQTSMYLCASSSSGRVYEQYFGPGTRLTVT.

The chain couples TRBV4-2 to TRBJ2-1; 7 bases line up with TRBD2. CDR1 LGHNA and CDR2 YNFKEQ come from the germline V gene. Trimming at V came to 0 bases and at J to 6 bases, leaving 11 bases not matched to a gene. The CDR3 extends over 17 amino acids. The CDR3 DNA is TGTGCCAGCAGCCAAGATCAGCGCGGGGGAGGAAGCAATGAGCAGTTCTTC. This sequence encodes CASSQDQRGGGSNEQFF.

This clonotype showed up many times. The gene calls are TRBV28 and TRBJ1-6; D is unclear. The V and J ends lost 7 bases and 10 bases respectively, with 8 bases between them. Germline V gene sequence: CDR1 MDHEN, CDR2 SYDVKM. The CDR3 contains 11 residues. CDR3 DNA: TGTGCCAGCAACCAGGACTCACCCCTCCACTTT. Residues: CASNQDSPLHF.

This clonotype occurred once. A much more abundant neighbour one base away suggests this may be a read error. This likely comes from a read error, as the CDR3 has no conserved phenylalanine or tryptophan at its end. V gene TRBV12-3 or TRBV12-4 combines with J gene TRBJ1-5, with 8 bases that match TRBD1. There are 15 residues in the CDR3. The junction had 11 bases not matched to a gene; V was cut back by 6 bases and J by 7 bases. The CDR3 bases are TGTGCCAGCAGCGAAACAGGGGGAAGTGTGCAGCCCCAGCATTCT. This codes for CASSETGGSVQPQHS.

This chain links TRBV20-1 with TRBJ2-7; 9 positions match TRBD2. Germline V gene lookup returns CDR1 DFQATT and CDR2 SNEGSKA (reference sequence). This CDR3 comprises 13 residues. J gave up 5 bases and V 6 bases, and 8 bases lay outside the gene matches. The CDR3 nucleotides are TGCAGTGCCACGGGACTAGCCCCCCACGAGCAGTACTTC. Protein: CSATGLAPHEQYF.

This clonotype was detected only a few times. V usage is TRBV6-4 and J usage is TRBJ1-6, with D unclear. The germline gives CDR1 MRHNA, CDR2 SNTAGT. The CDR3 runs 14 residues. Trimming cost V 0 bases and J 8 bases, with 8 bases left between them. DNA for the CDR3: TGTGCCAGCAGTGACTCGGGCCGTGATTCACCCCTCCACTTT. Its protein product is CASSDSGRDSPLHF.

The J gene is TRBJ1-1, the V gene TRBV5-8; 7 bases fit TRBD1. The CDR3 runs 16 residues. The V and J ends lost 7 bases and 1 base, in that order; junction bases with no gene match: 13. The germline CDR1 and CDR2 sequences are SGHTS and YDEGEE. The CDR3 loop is CASHPSTGQQNTEAFF. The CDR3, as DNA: TGTGCCAGCCACCCCTCGACAGGGCAACAGAACACTGAAGCTTTCTTT. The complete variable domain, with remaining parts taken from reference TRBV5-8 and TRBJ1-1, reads EAGVTQSPTHLIKTRGQQATLRCSPISGHTSVYWYQQALGLGLQFLLWYDEGEERNRGNFPPRFSGRQFPNYSSELNVNALELEDSALYLCASHPSTGQQNTEAFFGQGTRLTVV.